This TCR beta chain was profiled in a study of PD-1 and CTLA-4 blockade in melanoma. Using immunoSEQ multiplex PCR, the repertoire was profiled, and TCRdb retains in-frame clones only, with some absent. Of about 28,000 clones listed, around 90% are singletons. The CDR3 totals 15 residues. Trimming left V 2 bases short and J 2 bases short, with 13 bases between. Germline V lookup: CDR1 MNHNY, CDR2 SVGAGI (reference sequence). The receptor was derived from a human donor with melanoma. The V and J genes are TRBV6-6 and TRBJ2-7; possibly TRBD1 for D (5 bases). The specimen was CD8+ T cells from peripheral blood, collected from a patient given anti-PD-1 treatment. The CDR3 here is CASSYNLQGTYEQYF. The CDR3 coding sequence is TGTGCCAGCAGTTACAATCTGCAGGGTACCTACGAGCAGTACTTC.